This TCR beta chain was recovered during a study of radiation and T cells in renal cell carcinoma. Study-level findings and limits: Top tumor clonotypes rose in blood 2 weeks post-radiation, then contracted. Without pretreatment biopsies, baseline tumor clonotype presence was undetermined.

Measured with immunoSEQ multiplex PCR; TCRdb has only the in-frame clones, and not every one. This table holds roughly 45,000 clones, roughly 82% found once. Time point reported: blood 4 weeks post-SBRT, at nephrectomy. Treatment given: 15 Gy SBRT to primary tumor, nephrectomy 4 weeks later. Nephrectomy followed 15 Gy stereotactic body radiation by 4 weeks. After SBRT, blood was collected at 2 and 4 weeks, plus baseline. The CDR3 contains 14 residues. Between the trimmed V and J ends, which lost 5 bases and 2 bases, there was a span of 12 bases. Germline values: CDR1 SGHRS, CDR2 YFSETQ. Remarks on this clone: Its cognate antigen is unknown.

The clonotype originates from a woman between 70 and 85 years old with renal cell carcinoma. Sequences were derived from blood, sampled from a patient whose treatment included radiotherapy and nephrectomy. The V call is TRBV5-1, the J call TRBJ2-3; either TRBD1 or TRBD2 may fit D (5 bases each). CDR3 bases: TGCGCCAGCAGGTTCAGGGAGCCCACAGATACGCAGTATTTT. This gives the protein CASRFREPTDTQYF.